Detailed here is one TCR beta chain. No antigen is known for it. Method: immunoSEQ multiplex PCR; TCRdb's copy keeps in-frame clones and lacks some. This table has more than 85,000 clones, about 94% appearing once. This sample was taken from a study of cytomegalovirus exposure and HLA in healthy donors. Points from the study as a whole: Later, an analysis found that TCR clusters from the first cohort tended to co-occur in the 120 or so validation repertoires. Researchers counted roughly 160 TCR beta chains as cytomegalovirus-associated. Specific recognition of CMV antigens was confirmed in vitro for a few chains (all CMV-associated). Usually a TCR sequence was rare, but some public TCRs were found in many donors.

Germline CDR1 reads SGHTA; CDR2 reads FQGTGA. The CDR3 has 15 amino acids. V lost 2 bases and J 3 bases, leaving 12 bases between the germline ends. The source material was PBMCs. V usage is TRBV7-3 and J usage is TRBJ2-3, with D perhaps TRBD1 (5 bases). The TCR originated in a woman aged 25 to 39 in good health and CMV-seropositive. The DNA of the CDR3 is TGTGCCAGCAGCTTACAGGGTCGTTGGACAGATACGCAGTATTTT. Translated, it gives CASSLQGRWTDTQYF.